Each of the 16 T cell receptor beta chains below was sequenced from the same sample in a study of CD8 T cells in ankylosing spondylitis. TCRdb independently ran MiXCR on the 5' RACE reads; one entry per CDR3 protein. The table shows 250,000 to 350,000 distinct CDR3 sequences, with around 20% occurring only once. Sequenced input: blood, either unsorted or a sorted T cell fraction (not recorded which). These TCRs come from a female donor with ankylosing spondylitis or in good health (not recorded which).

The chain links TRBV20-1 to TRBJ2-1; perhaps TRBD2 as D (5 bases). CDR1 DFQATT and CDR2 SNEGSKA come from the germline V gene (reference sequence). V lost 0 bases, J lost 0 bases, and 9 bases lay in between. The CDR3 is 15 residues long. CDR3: CSARDGRPSYNEQFF. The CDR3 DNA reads TGCAGTGCTAGAGATGGGAGACCCTCCTACAATGAGCAGTTCTTC.

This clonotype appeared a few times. The CDR3 DNA reads TGTGCCAGCAGCCAATTGGGCCAAAGCTCCTACAATGAGCAGTTCTTC. Its translation: CASSQLGQSSYNEQFF. This chain links TRBV14 with TRBJ2-1; D unclear. From germline, CDR1 is SGHDN and CDR2 FVKESK. The CDR3 extends over 16 amino acids. Trimming took off 2 bases at V and 0 bases at J, with 11 bases between the two ends.

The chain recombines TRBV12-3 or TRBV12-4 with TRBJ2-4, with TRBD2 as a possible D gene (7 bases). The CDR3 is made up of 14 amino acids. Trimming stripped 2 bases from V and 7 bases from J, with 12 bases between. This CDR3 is CASSLRGEGNIQYF. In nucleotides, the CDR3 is TGTGCCAGCAGTTTAAGGGGGGAGGGGAACATTCAGTACTTC.

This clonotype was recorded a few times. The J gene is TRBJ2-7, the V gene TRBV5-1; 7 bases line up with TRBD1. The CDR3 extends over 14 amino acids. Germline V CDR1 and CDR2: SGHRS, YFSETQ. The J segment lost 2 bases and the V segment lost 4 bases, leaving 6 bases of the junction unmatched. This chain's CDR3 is CASSLNRGPYEQYF. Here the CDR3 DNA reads TGCGCCAGCAGCCTCAACAGGGGACCCTACGAGCAGTACTTC.

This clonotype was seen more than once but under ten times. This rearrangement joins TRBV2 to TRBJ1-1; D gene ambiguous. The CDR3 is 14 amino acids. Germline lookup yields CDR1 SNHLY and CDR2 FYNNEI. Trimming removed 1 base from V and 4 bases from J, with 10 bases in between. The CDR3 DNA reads TGTGCCAGCAGTGAAGGAGGAAAAGCCACTGAAGCTTTCTTT. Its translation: CASSEGGKATEAFF.

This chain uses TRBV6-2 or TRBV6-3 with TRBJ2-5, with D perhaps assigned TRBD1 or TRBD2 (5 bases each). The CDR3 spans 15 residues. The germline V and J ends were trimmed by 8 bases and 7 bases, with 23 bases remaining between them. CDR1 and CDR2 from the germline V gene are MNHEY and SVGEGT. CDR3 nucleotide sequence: TGTGCCAGCGGACGCCCCCGGGGCACAAGGGGGACCCAGTACTTC. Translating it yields CASGRPRGTRGTQYF.

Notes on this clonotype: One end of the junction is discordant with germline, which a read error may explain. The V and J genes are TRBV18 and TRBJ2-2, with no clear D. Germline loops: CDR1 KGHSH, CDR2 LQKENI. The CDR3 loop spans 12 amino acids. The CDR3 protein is CASSSPTGELFF. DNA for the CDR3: TGTGCCAGCTCATCACCCACCGGGGAGCTGTTTTTT.

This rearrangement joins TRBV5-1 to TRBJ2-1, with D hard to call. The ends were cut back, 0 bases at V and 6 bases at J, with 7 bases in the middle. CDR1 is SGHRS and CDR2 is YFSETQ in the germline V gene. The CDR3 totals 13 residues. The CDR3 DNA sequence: TGCGCCAGCAGCTTGGGGGCCCTCAATGAGCAGTTCTTC. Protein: CASSLGALNEQFF.

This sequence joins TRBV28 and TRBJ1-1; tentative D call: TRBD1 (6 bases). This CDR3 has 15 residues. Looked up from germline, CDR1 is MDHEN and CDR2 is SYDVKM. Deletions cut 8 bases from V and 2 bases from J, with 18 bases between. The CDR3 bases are TGTGCCAGCCGAAGAACCGGGGGCGAAAACACTGAAGCTTTCTTT. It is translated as CASRRTGGENTEAFF.

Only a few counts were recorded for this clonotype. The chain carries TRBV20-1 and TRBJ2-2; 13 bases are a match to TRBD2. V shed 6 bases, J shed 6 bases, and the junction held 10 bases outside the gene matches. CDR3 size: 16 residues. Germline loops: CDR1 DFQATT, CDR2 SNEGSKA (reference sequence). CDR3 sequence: CSALGLAGRVPGELFF. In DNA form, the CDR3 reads TGCAGTGCATTGGGACTAGCGGGGAGGGTCCCCGGGGAGCTGTTTTTT.

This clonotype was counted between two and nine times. CDR3 nucleotides: TGCAGTGCTAGAGACGGACAGGACGGCAACCAGCAGTACTTC. Protein: CSARDGQDGNQQYF. The rearrangement joins TRBV20-1 to TRBJ2-7; 7 bases match TRBD1. Germline CDR1 and CDR2: DFQATT and SNEGSKA (reference sequence). J lost 8 bases, V lost 0 bases, and 10 bases had no gene match. The CDR3 totals 14 residues.

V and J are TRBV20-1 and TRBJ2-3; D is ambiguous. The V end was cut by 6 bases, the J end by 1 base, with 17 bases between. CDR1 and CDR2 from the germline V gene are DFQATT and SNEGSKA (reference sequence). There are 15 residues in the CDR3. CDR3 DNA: TGCAGTGCCTCGGTTCAGAGTATGGGCACAGATACGCAGTATTTT. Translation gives CSASVQSMGTDTQYF.

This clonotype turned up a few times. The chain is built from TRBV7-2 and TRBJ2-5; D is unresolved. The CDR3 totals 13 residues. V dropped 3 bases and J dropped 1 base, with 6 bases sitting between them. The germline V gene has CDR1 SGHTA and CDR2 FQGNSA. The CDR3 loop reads CASSLYSQETQYF. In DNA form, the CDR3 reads TGTGCCAGCAGCTTGTACTCCCAAGAGACCCAGTACTTC.

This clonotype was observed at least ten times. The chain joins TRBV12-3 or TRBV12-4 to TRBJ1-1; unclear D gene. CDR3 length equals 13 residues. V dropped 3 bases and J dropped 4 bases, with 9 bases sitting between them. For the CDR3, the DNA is TGTGCCAGCAGTTTCTGGGAGGGCACTGAAGCTTTCTTT. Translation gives CASSFWEGTEAFF.

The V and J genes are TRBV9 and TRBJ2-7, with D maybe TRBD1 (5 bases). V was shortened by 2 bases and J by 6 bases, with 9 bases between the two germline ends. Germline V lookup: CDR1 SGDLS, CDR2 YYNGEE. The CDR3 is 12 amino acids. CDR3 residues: CASSVERGEQYF. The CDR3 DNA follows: TGTGCCAGCAGCGTTGAAAGGGGCGAGCAGTACTTC.

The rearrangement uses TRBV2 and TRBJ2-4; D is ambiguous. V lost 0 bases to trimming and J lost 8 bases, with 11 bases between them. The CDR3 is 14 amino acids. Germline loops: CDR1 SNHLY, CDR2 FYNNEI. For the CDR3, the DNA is TGTGCCAGCAGTGAAGCGCTTCGAGAGGACATTCAGTACTTC. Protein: CASSEALREDIQYF.